These T cell receptor beta chains were read from a single sample in a study of cytomegalovirus exposure and HLA in healthy donors. TCRdb's copy holds only in-frame clones and misses some; the assay was immunoSEQ multiplex PCR. The sample has 90,000 to 120,000 clones; around 9.1% are singletons. The sequenced sample consisted of PBMCs. These receptors all come from a man aged 35 to 55 in good health and CMV-seropositive. The CDR3 runs from the conserved cysteine through the conserved F or W. Fields, in order: clone size, J gene, D gene, V gene, CDR3 DNA, CDR3 protein. The D gene is left open where the match is weak. The size of a clone is reported for some rows only, either as once, few or many, or as a class for expanded clones.

clone_size: .; j_call: TRBJ1-3; d_call: .; v_call: TRBV6-1; cdr3_nt: TGTGCCAGCAGCACCGGACAGTCTGGAAACACCATATATTTT; cdr3_aa: CASSTGQSGNTIYF
clone_size: .; j_call: TRBJ1-2; d_call: .; v_call: TRBV7-2; cdr3_nt: TGTGCCAGCAGCTCATCGGAACCGGGACAAGTGGGCTACACCTTC; cdr3_aa: CASSSSEPGQVGYTF
clone_size: .; j_call: TRBJ2-3; d_call: .; v_call: TRBV28; cdr3_nt: TGTGCCAGCAGTTTAGGTGAAGCGGGCTCTAGCACAGATACGCAGTATTTT; cdr3_aa: CASSLGEAGSSTDTQYF
clone_size: .; j_call: TRBJ1-1; d_call: .; v_call: TRBV18; cdr3_nt: TGTGCCAGCTCACCCATGAACACTGAAGCTTTCTTT; cdr3_aa: CASSPMNTEAFF
clone_size: .; j_call: TRBJ2-7; d_call: TRBD1; v_call: TRBV11-2; cdr3_nt: TGTGCCAGCAGCTTAGCAAGGCAGGGGGAGTCCTACGAGCAGTACTTC; cdr3_aa: CASSLARQGESYEQYF
clone_size: .; j_call: TRBJ2-2; d_call: .; v_call: TRBV13; cdr3_nt: TGTGCCAGCAGCCCTAGCCCCCTCACCACCGGGGAGCTGTTTTTT; cdr3_aa: CASSPSPLTTGELFF
clone_size: .; j_call: TRBJ1-4; d_call: .; v_call: TRBV7-9; cdr3_nt: TGTGCCAGCGGCTTAGAACAAGCAACTAATGAAAAACTGTTTTTT; cdr3_aa: CASGLEQATNEKLFF
clone_size: .; j_call: TRBJ2-7; d_call: TRBD1; v_call: TRBV29-1; cdr3_nt: TGCAGCGTTGAAGACCTGACAGGGGGGGGCGAGCAGTACTTC; cdr3_aa: CSVEDLTGGGEQYF
clone_size: few; j_call: TRBJ2-7; d_call: .; v_call: TRBV4-1; cdr3_nt: TGCGCCAGCAGCTCCCGCTACGAGCAGTACTTC; cdr3_aa: CASSSRYEQYF
clone_size: .; j_call: TRBJ2-7; d_call: TRBD2; v_call: TRBV4-2; cdr3_nt: TGTGCCAGCAGCCAAGATCCGGGACTGGGGAGGGGCTACGAGCAGTACTTC; cdr3_aa: CASSQDPGLGRGYEQYF
clone_size: many; j_call: TRBJ2-1; d_call: .; v_call: TRBV7-3; cdr3_nt: TGTGCCAGCAGGGGCAGAGCCAATGAGCAGTTCTTC; cdr3_aa: CASRGRANEQFF